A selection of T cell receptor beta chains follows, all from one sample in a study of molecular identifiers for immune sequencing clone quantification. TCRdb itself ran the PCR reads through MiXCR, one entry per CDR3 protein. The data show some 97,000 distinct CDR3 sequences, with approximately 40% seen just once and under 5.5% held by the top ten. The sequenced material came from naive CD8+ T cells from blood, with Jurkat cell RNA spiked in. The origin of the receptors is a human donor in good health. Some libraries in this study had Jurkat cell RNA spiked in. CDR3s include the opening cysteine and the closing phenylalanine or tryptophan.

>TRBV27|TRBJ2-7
CASSPTATGPSYEQYF
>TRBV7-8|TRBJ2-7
CASSLVFRDLHEQYF
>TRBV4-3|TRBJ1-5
CASSQDRSSNQPQHF
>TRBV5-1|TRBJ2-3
CASSLGQGTDAQYF
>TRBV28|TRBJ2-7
CASSLRYEQYF
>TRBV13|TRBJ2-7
CASSPSARGTHYKQYF
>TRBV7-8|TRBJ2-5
CASSLESRIRQGGETQYF
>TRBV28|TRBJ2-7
CASRAGQYYEQYF
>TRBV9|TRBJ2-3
CASSVGSTETQYF
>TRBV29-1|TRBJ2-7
CSVERLVTGRSYEQYF
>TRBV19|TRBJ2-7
CASSIGTPPYEQYF
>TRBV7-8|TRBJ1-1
CASSHDGTLNTEAFF
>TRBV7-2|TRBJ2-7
CASSLVLEQYF
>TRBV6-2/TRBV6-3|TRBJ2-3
CASISRGRGPLGTDTQYF
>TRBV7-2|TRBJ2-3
CASSGRRGDTQYF
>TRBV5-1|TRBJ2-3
CASTLPPGQNTDTQYF
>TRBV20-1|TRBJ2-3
CSVLLAGVYADTQYF
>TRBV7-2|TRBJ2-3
CASSFTAGGPTDTQYF
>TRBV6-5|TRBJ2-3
CASSYDSSTDTQYF
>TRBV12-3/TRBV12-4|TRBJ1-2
CASTTQGLRNYGYSF
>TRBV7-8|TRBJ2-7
CASSLGSEAYEQYF
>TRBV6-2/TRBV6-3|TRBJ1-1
CASTYQGSNTEAFF
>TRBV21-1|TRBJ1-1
CASSKKWGQPGNTEAFF
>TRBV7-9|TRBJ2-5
CASSLEPGQGEETQYF
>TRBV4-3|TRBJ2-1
CASSQDRGRMANEQFF
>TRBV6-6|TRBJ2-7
CASSETSRVYEQYF
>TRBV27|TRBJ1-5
CASSQSGQYSNQPQHF
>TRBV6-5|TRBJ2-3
CASSYFQGGDTQYF
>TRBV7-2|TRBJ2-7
CASSSYETSGFEQYF
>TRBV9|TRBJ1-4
CASSGRAGNEKLFF
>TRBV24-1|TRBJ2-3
CAEKDRSTDTQNF
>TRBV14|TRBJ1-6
CASSQDGQGITPLHF
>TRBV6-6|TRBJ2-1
CASSLHPGGTYNEQFF
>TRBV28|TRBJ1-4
CASSQDRGANEKLFF
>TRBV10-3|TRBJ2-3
CAIRGTSGGSTDTQYF
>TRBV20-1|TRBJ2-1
CSVELARTGNNEQFF
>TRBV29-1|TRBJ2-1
CSGDTSWVEQFF
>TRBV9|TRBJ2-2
CASSVVALELFF
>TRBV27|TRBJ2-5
CASNRGAGGETQYF
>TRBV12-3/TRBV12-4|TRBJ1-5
CASSFGDSNQPQHF
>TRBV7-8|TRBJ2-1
CASSLAELHRRDNEQFF
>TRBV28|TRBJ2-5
CASRQGLEETQYF
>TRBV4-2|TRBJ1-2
CASSQDTGVLWGYTF
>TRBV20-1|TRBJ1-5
CSARYDREVNQPQHF
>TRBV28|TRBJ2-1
CASSSLRDSLYNEQFF